This T cell receptor (beta chain) originates from a study of blood T cells in healthy people across ages. This clonotype was observed a few times. The authors ran a second PCR of about 7 to 11 cycles using a sample-barcoded 5' primer and a J-beta primer mix. Tagging of each cDNA molecule was performed by a template-switch adaptor with 12 random nucleotides. Using its own MiXCR run on the 5' RACE reads, TCRdb lists one record per CDR3 protein. Of approximately 900,000 distinct CDR3 sequences listed, about 48% are singletons. Per-sample PBMC isolation yielded at least 6.5 million cells. Trimming pared 6 bases from V and 5 bases from J, leaving 5 bases between. The CDR3 is made up of 11 amino acids. Looked up from germline, CDR1 is MNHEY and CDR2 is SVGAGI.

The chain is built from TRBV6-5 and TRBJ2-1, with D unresolved. Sample: blood. The receptor's source is a man younger than 40 in good health. CDR3 region: CASRANNEQFF. The DNA for the CDR3 is TGTGCCAGCAGGGCCAACAATGAGCAGTTCTTC.